This T cell receptor (beta chain) was found in a study of tumor-infiltrating lymphocytes in primary liver carcinoma. Across the study: The patient population consisted of men and women between 30 and 69 years of age.

Overall study findings and caveats: Tumors significantly exceeded blood in top-250-clone fraction (p = 0.039).

Making TCR beta cDNA involved approximately 520 ng total RNA and a constant-region primer. Library construction for TCR beta comprised three nested multiplex PCR rounds performed with slightly modified ARM-PCR. For approximately 9 cycles apiece, the opening two PCR rounds ran with TRBV1-TRBV30 forward primers and a C-beta reverse primer. TCRdb re-derived calls from the multiplex PCR reads in MiXCR, one entry per CDR3 protein. This table has approximately 42,000 distinct CDR3 sequences, around 80% appearing once. Notes on this clonotype: Its antigen is as yet unknown. Because the CDR3 is missing its conserved closing phenylalanine or tryptophan, this is likely a read error.

Unsorted bulk tissue of about 20-30 mg yielded co-extracted RNA and DNA. The CDR3 runs 16 residues. Germline V CDR1 and CDR2: SGHAT, FQNNGV. Between the trimmed V and J ends, which lost 6 bases and 5 bases, there was a span of 22 bases. V is TRBV11-2 and J is TRBJ1-2; D call uncertain. Sequences were obtained from tumor-adjacent normal liver tissue. This clonotype was obtained from a woman aged 25 to 39 with primary liver carcinoma and hepatitis B virus infection. This CDR3 is CASSLSPQTVNYGYTS. The CDR3 bases are TGTGCCAGCAGTTTAAGCCCTCAGACTGTGAATTATGGCTACACCTCC.